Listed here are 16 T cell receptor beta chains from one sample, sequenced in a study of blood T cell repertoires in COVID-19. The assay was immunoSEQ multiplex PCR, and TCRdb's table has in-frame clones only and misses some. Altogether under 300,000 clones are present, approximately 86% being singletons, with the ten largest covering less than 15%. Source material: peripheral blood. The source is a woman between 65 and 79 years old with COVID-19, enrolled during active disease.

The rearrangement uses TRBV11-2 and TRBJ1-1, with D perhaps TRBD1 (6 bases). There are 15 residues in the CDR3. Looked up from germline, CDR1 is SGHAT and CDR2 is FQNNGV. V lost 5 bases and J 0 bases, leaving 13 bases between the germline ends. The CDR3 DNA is TGTGCCAGCAGCCCGGACAGAAGCCTGAACACTGAAGCTTTCTTT. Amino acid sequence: CASSPDRSLNTEAFF.

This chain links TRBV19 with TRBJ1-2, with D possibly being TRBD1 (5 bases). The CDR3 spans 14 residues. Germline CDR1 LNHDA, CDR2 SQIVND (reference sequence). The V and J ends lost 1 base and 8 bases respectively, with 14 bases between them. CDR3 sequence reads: CASSIAGLPGGYTF. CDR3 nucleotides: TGTGCCAGTAGTATAGCAGGGCTTCCGGGCGGCTACACCTTC.

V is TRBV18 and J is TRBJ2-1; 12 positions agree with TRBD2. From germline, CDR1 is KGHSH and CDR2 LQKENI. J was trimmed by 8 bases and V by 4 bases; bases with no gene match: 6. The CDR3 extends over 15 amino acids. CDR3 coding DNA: TGTGCCAGCTCACAGACTAGCGGGGGCCCCTATGAGCAGTTCTTC. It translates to CASSQTSGGPYEQFF.

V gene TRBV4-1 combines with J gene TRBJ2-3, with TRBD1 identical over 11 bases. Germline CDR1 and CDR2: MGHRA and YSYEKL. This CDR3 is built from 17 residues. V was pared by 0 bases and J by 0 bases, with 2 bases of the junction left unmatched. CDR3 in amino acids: CASSQEGQGASTDTQYF. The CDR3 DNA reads TGCGCCAGCAGCCAAGAAGGACAGGGGGCCAGCACAGATACGCAGTATTTT.

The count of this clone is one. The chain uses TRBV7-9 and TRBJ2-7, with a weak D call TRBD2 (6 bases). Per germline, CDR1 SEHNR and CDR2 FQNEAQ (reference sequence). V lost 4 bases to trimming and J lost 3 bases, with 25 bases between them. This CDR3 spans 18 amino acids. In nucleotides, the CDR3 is TGTGCCAGCAGCTCCGTTTCTACCGGGACTGGGAAAAGCTACGAGCAGTACTTC. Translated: CASSSVSTGTGKSYEQYF. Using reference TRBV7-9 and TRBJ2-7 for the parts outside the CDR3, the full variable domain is DTGVSQNPRHKITKRGQNVTFRCDPISEHNRLYWYRQTLGQGPEFLTYFQNEAQLEKSRLLSDRFSAERPKGSFSTLEIQRTEQGDSAMYLCASSSVSTGTGKSYEQYFGPGTRLTVT.

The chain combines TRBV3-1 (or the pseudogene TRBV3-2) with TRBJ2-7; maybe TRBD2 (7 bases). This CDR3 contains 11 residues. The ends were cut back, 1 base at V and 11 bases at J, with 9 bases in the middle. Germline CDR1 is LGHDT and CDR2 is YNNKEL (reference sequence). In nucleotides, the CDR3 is TGTGCCAGCAGCCAAGGAGGGGGGGAGTACTTC. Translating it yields CASSQGGGEYF.

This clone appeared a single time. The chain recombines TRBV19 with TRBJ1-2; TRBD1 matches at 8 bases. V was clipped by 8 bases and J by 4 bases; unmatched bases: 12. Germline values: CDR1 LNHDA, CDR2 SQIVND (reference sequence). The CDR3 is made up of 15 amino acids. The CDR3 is CASAIGQGGSYGYTF. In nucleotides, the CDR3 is TGTGCCAGTGCGATCGGACAGGGTGGCAGCTATGGCTACACCTTC.

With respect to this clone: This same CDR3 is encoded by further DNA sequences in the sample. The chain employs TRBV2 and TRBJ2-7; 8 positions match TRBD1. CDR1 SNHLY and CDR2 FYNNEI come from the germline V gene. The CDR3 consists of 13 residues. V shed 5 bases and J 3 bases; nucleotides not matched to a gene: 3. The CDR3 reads CASSWTGNYEQYF. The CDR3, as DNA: TGTGCCAGCAGTTGGACAGGGAACTACGAGCAGTACTTC.

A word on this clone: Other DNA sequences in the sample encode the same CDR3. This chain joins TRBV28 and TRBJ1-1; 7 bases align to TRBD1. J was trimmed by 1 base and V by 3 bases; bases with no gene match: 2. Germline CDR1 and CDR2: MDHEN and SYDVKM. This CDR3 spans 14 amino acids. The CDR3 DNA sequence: TGTGCCAGCAGTTTGGGACAGAGGAACACTGAAGCTTTCTTT. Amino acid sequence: CASSLGQRNTEAFF.

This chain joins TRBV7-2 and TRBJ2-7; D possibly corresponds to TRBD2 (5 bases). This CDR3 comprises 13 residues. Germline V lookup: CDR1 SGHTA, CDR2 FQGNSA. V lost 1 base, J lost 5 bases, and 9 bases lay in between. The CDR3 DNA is TGTGCCAGCAGCTTAGTTAGGCGGGACGAGCAGTACTTC. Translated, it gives CASSLVRRDEQYF.

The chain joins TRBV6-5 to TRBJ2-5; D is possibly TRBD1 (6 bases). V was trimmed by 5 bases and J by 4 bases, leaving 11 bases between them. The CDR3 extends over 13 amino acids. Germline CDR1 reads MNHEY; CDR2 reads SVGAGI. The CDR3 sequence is CASSHGTPETQYF. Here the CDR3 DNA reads TGTGCCAGCAGTCACGGGACACCAGAGACCCAGTACTTC.

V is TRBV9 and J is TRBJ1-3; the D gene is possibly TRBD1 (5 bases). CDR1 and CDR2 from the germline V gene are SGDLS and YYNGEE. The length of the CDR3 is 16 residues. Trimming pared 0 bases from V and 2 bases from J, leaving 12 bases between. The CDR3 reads CASSVAEQGPGNTIYF. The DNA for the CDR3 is TGTGCCAGCAGCGTAGCCGAGCAGGGCCCTGGAAACACCATATATTTT.

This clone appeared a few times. CDR3 residues: CASSGAARLNTEAFF. The CDR3 region has the DNA TGTGCCAGCAGCGGGGCAGCTCGATTGAACACTGAAGCTTTCTTT. The rearrangement links TRBV21-1 to TRBJ1-1; whether TRBD1, the table's D call, matches the DNA was not checked. TRBV21-1 counts as a pseudogene. The CDR3 sequence is 15 residues long.

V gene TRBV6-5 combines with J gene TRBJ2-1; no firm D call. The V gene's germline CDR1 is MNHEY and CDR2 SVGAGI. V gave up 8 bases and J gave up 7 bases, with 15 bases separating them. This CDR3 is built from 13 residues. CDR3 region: CASSGTYLNEQFF. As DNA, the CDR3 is TGTGCCAGCTCGGGTACTTACTTGAATGAGCAGTTCTTC.

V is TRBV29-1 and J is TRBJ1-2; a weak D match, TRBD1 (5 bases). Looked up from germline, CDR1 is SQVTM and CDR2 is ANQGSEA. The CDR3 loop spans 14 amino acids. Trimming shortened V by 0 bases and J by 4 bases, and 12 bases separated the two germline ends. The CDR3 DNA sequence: TGCAGCGTTGAAGACAGGGATACCCCCTATGGCTACACCTTC. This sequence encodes CSVEDRDTPYGYTF. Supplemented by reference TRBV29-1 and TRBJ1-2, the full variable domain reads SAVISQKPSRDICQRGTSLTIQCQVDSQVTMMFWYRQQPGQSLTLIATANQGSEATYESGFVIDKFPISRPNLTFSTLTVSNMSPEDSSIYLCSVEDRDTPYGYTFGSGTRLTVV.

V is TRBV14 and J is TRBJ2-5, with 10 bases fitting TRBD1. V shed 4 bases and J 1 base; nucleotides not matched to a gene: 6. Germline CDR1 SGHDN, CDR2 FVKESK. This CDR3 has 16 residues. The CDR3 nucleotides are TGTGCCAGCAGCCTGGACAGGGGGACGGTCCAAGAGACCCAGTACTTC. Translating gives CASSLDRGTVQETQYF.